A selection of T cell receptor beta chains follows, all from one sample in a study of post-analysis software for immune sequencing data. TCRdb independently ran MiXCR on the PCR reads; one entry per CDR3 protein. The data contain under 200,000 distinct CDR3 sequences, roughly 35% of them seen just once; the ten biggest clones take up 25% to 30%. Sequences were derived from blood, sampled after autologous hematopoietic stem cell transplantation. Receptors originate from a girl between 5 and 17 years old with multiple sclerosis. Both conserved end residues are part of each CDR3. A D gene is named only where the DNA matches it firmly. Only part of the rows carry a size: once, few, many, or a class if the clone is expanded.

J: TRBJ2-7; D: TRBD1; V: TRBV7-2; size: many; DNA: TGTGCCAGCACCCACCCGACAGGGAACGAGCAGTACTTC; CDR3: CASTHPTGNEQYF
J: TRBJ1-5; D: TRBD1; V: TRBV3-1; size: few; DNA: TGTGCCAGCAGCCAGGGGACAGGAGGCAATCAGCCCCAGCATTTT; CDR3: CASSQGTGGNQPQHF
J: TRBJ2-6; D: NA; V: TRBV24-1; size: NA; DNA: TGTGCCACCAGTGAGAGTAGGCCCTCTGGGGCCAACGTCCGGACTTTC; CDR3: CATSESRPSGANVRTF
J: TRBJ1-6; D: NA; V: TRBV12-3/TRBV12-4; size: few; DNA: TGTGCCAGCAGTCTGGTTGGGGCACGAGTCCAATCACCCCTCCACTTT; CDR3: CASSLVGARVQSPLHF
J: TRBJ1-2; D: TRBD1; V: TRBV7-9; size: few; DNA: TGTGCCAGCAGAACCGGGACAGGCTATGGCTACACCTTC; CDR3: CASRTGTGYGYTF
J: TRBJ2-7; D: NA; V: TRBV20-1; size: few; DNA: TGCAGTGCTAGACAGATCCACGAGCAGTACTTC; CDR3: CSARQIHEQYF
J: TRBJ2-3; D: TRBD2; V: TRBV7-3; size: few; DNA: TGTGCCAGCAGCTTAATTGCCGGGACTAGCGGGAGGGGGGATACGCAGTATTTT; CDR3: CASSLIAGTSGRGDTQYF
J: TRBJ2-1; D: TRBD2; V: TRBV9; size: NA; DNA: TGTGCCAGCAGCGTACAAGGCGGGAGGTACAATGAGCAGTTCTTC; CDR3: CASSVQGGRYNEQFF
J: TRBJ1-2; D: TRBD1; V: TRBV7-9; size: many; DNA: TGTGCCAGCAGCTACGGGACAGGGAATGGCTACACCTTC; CDR3: CASSYGTGNGYTF
J: TRBJ2-7; D: TRBD1; V: TRBV12-3/TRBV12-4; size: few; DNA: TGTGCCAGCAGTTCCTCAGGGGGCAGGGAGCAGTACTTC; CDR3: CASSSSGGREQYF
J: TRBJ1-1; D: TRBD1; V: TRBV12-3/TRBV12-4; size: NA; DNA: TGTGCCAGCAGTTTTGGGCAGGGGGATATGAACACTGAAGCTTTCTTT; CDR3: CASSFGQGDMNTEAFF
J: TRBJ1-2; D: TRBD1; V: TRBV5-5; size: once; DNA: TGTGCCAGCAGCTTACAGGGGCCAAAAAACTATGGCTACACCTTC; CDR3: CASSLQGPKNYGYTF
J: TRBJ1-6; D: NA; V: TRBV28; size: NA; DNA: TGTGCCAGCTGGCGGGACGTAAAATCACCCCTCCACTTT; CDR3: CASWRDVKSPLHF
J: TRBJ2-7; D: TRBD2; V: TRBV29-1; size: NA; DNA: TGCAGCGTTGAGATTTGGTTCGGGCTAGCGGGAGAGGTACAAGAGACCCGGTACTTC; CDR3: CSVEIWFGLAGEVQETRYF
J: TRBJ1-2; D: NA; V: TRBV20-1; size: few; DNA: TGCAGTGCTTCCGACCCTTGGGGACCCGGGGACTATGGCTACACCTTC; CDR3: CSASDPWGPGDYGYTF
J: TRBJ1-5; D: TRBD1; V: TRBV10-3; size: once; DNA: TGTGCCGCCCATACAGGGGATAGCAATCAGCCCCAGCATTTT; CDR3: CAAHTGDSNQPQHF
J: TRBJ2-7; D: TRBD2; V: TRBV7-8; size: NA; DNA: TGTGCCAGCAGCTTACGGGTCTGGCTAGCGGGAGTAGACGAGCAGTACTTC; CDR3: CASSLRVWLAGVDEQYF
J: TRBJ2-7; D: TRBD1; V: TRBV20-1; size: NA; DNA: TGCAGTGCTCGTTCACAGGGGGTAGTCTACAATGAGCAGTACTTC; CDR3: CSARSQGVVYNEQYF
J: TRBJ2-3; D: NA; V: TRBV12-3/TRBV12-4; size: NA; DNA: TGTGCCAGCACTTGGACAGTCCCCCCTAGCACAGATACGCAGTATTTT; CDR3: CASTWTVPPSTDTQYF
J: TRBJ2-3; D: NA; V: TRBV20-1; size: few; DNA: TGCAGTCCAACAACAACTGAGACTAGAGGTGCTCATACGCAGTATTTT; CDR3: CSPTTTETRGAHTQYF
J: TRBJ2-5; D: NA; V: TRBV7-7; size: few; DNA: TGTGCTAGCAGCTTAGTCCCCGTGGAGACCCAGTACTTC; CDR3: CASSLVPVETQYF
J: TRBJ1-3; D: TRBD1; V: TRBV6-5; size: NA; DNA: TGTGCCAGCAGTTACAAGAGGGGGCAGGGAAACACCATATATTTT; CDR3: CASSYKRGQGNTIYF